The 18 T cell receptor beta chains presented below share a single source sample, sequenced in a study of beta chain features in type 1 diabetes. Whole-study results and caveats: For Type 1 diabetes patients, all four CD4+ subsets carried TCRB CDR3s that were moderately but significantly shorter.

Their antigens remain unidentified. The study reverse transcribed the entire isolated RNA, so it sequenced expressed TCRB transcripts. Assay: immunoSEQ multiplex PCR; the TCRdb copy retains only in-frame clones and omits some. The sample shows around 140,000 clones, 10% to 15% of them seen only once. Sequences were obtained from central memory CD4+ T cells from blood. The origin of the receptors is a man between 18 and 35 years old with type 1 diabetes.

At least ten counts were recorded for this clone. This chain connects TRBV4-2 to TRBJ2-7, with TRBD1 as a possible D gene (6 bases). The CDR3 has 14 amino acids. V was clipped by 4 bases and J by 3 bases, with 13 bases between them. Looked up from germline, CDR1 is LGHNA and CDR2 is YNFKEQ. CDR3 residues: CASSPTGTRYEQYF. DNA for the CDR3: TGTGCCAGCAGCCCAACCGGGACACGCTACGAGCAGTACTTC.

This clone was detected only a few times. This sequence joins TRBV30 and TRBJ2-2; D remains unclear. Germline V gives CDR1 GTSNPN, CDR2 SVGIG (reference sequence). V lost 0 bases and J lost 7, with 9 bases in between. This CDR3 contains 13 residues. Here the CDR3 reads CAWSVWLDGELFF. Here the CDR3 DNA reads TGTGCCTGGAGTGTGTGGTTGGACGGGGAGCTGTTTTTT.

This rearrangement joins TRBV5-6 to TRBJ2-3, with TRBD2 matching 11 bases. J lost 3 bases, V lost 3 bases, and 9 bases had no gene match. The CDR3 is made up of 17 amino acids. The germline gives CDR1 SGHDT, CDR2 YYEEEE. CDR3 region: CASSSLLAGATTDTQYF. The CDR3 bases are TGTGCCAGCAGCTCCCTACTAGCGGGAGCCACTACAGATACGCAGTATTTT.

This sequence joins TRBV16 and TRBJ2-3; possibly TRBD1 for D (5 bases). The CDR3 extends over 16 amino acids. Germline V CDR1 and CDR2: KGHSY, FQNENV. Trimming took off 4 bases at V and 2 bases at J, with 16 bases between the two ends. Here the CDR3 DNA reads TGTGCCAGCAGCCCTTTGGGGCAGGCCAACACAGATACGCAGTATTTT. Protein product: CASSPLGQANTDTQYF.

This clone occurred a few times. The V and J genes are TRBV29-1 and TRBJ1-2; 8 positions match TRBD1. Germline V CDR1 and CDR2: SQVTM, ANQGSEA. The V gene end was trimmed by 5 bases and the J gene end by 5 bases; junction bases not matched to a gene: 7. This CDR3 is built from 13 residues. In DNA form, the CDR3 reads TGCAGCGTTAGTGCCGGGACAGGTTATGGCTACACCTTC. Residues: CSVSAGTGYGYTF.

V is TRBV6-1 and J is TRBJ2-7; 9 nucleotides match TRBD1. Germline CDR1 MNHNS, CDR2 SASEGT. The ends lost 1 base at V and 5 bases at J; junction bases unmatched: 9. The CDR3 length is 16 residues. The CDR3 DNA is TGTGCCAGCAGTGAAGGGTTAGGGACAGGGACGAACGAGCAGTACTTC. Its protein product is CASSEGLGTGTNEQYF.

This clone was observed a few times. The genes are TRBV29-1 and TRBJ1-5; the match to TRBD1 covers 8 bases. The J segment lost 0 bases and the V segment lost 5 bases, leaving 0 bases of the junction unmatched. Germline V lookup: CDR1 SQVTM, CDR2 ANQGSEA. The CDR3 covers 13 residues. CDR3 sequence (DNA): TGCAGCGTTACAGGGGGTAGCAATCAGCCCCAGCATTTT. Amino acid sequence: CSVTGGSNQPQHF.

This clone was counted a few times. The CDR3 is CAIGGGKTNEKLFF. CDR3 nucleotides: TGTGCCATCGGAGGGGGAAAAACTAATGAAAAACTGTTTTTT. The chain links TRBV10-3 to TRBJ1-4, with TRBD1 as a possible D gene (6 bases). The CDR3 spans 14 residues. V shed 8 bases and J shed 1 base, with 11 bases lying between them. Germline CDR1 reads ENHRY; CDR2 reads SYGVKD.

This clone has only a few counts. CDR3 in amino acids: CASRQRGPGNQPQHF. DNA of the CDR3: TGTGCCAGCAGACAAAGGGGGCCCGGCAATCAGCCCCAGCATTTT. J is TRBJ1-5 and V is TRBV28, with 7 positions matching TRBD1. V was clipped by 6 bases and J by 2 bases; unmatched bases: 7. Germline CDR1 MDHEN, CDR2 SYDVKM. The CDR3 totals 15 residues.

This clone was counted between two and nine times. The chain joins TRBV28 to TRBJ2-3, with a tentative D call TRBD2 (6 bases). Deletions cut 6 bases from V and 1 base from J, with 17 bases between. CDR3 size: 16 residues. Germline values: CDR1 MDHEN, CDR2 SYDVKM. In DNA form, the CDR3 reads TGTGCCAGCAGAAGCACGGGACTCCCTGGCACAGATACGCAGTATTTT. Translated, it gives CASRSTGLPGTDTQYF.

The chain joins TRBV11-3 to TRBJ1-2; D ambiguous. V was pared by 3 bases and J by 7 bases, with 12 bases between. Looked up from germline, CDR1 is SGHNT and CDR2 is YENEEA. The CDR3 length is 13 residues. The CDR3 nucleotides are TGTGCCAGCAGCTTTAATGACGAGTCTGGCTACACCTTC. Translated, it gives CASSFNDESGYTF.

For this clone: The germline gene is not matched at one end of the junction; a read error may be the cause. This chain links TRBV30 with TRBJ2-7; TRBD2 matches 13 bases. CDR3 size: 13 residues. Germline lookup yields CDR1 GTSNPN and CDR2 SVGIG (reference sequence). CDR3: CAWSVTSGGALSF. The DNA of the CDR3 is TGTGCCTGGAGTGTCACTAGCGGGGGGGCCTTGTCCTTC. The full variable domain, in which reference TRBV30 and TRBJ2-7 provide the parts outside the CDR3, is SQTIHQWPATLVQPVGSPLSLECTVEGTSNPNLYWYRQAAGRGLQLLFYSVGIGQISSEVPQNLSASRPQDRQFILSSKKLLLSDSGFYLCAWSVTSGGALSFGPGTRLTVT.

This clone was counted a few times. V is TRBV7-9 and J is TRBJ1-2; D call uncertain. Germline V lookup: CDR1 SEHNR, CDR2 FQNEAQ (reference sequence). V lost 1 base and J 6 bases, leaving 15 bases between the germline ends. The CDR3 runs 15 residues. The CDR3 sequence is CASSLEWSGRDGYTF. CDR3 nucleotide sequence: TGTGCCAGCAGCTTAGAGTGGTCCGGCCGAGATGGCTACACCTTC. The full variable domain, its missing parts supplied by reference TRBV7-9 and TRBJ1-2, is DTGVSQNPRHKITKRGQNVTFRCDPISEHNRLYWYRQTLGQGPEFLTYFQNEAQLEKSRLLSDRFSAERPKGSFSTLEIQRTEQGDSAMYLCASSLEWSGRDGYTFGSGTRLTVV.

This chain joins TRBV6-5 and TRBJ1-2; possibly TRBD1 for D (6 bases). From germline, CDR1 is MNHEY and CDR2 SVGAGI. The germline V and J ends were trimmed by 5 bases and 4 bases, with 14 bases remaining between them. This CDR3 is built from 14 residues. CDR3 protein: CASSRTTGSYGYTF. CDR3 coding DNA: TGTGCCAGCAGTCGAACGACAGGTTCCTATGGCTACACCTTC.

With respect to this clone: Other DNA sequences in this specimen translate into the identical CDR3. J is TRBJ1-2 and V is TRBV27; a possible D gene is TRBD1 (5 bases). Deletions cut 3 bases from V and 6 bases from J, with 11 bases between. Per germline, CDR1 MNHEY and CDR2 SMNVEV (reference sequence). The CDR3 runs to 13 residues. The CDR3 reads CASSLTRGDGYTF. The DNA for the CDR3 is TGTGCCAGCAGTTTGACGAGGGGTGATGGCTACACCTTC.

Many counts were recorded for this clone. Other DNA sequences in this specimen translate into the identical CDR3. V and J are TRBV30 and TRBJ1-5; 8 bases align to TRBD1. The CDR3 contains 15 residues. CDR1 is GTSNPN, CDR2 SVGIG, per germline (reference sequence). V lost 0 bases to trimming and J lost 2 bases; unmatched junction nucleotides: 3. CDR3 bases: TGTGCCTGGAGTGTACGGGGACAGGGCAATCAGCCCCAGCATTTT. Translated, it gives CAWSVRGQGNQPQHF.

The genes are TRBV19 and TRBJ2-3; tentatively, D is TRBD1 or TRBD2 (7 bases each). Deletions cut 6 bases from V and 4 bases from J, with 17 bases between. This CDR3 is built from 15 residues. Germline V gives CDR1 LNHDA, CDR2 SQIVND (reference sequence). DNA for the CDR3: TGTGCCAGTAGCACCCCAGGGGGGGCCTCAGATACGCAGTATTTT. It translates to CASSTPGGASDTQYF. Complete variable domain (other parts from reference TRBV19 and TRBJ2-3): DGGITQSPKYLFRKEGQNVTLSCEQNLNHDAMYWYRQDPGQGLRLIYYSQIVNDFQKGDIAEGYSVSREKKESFPLTVTSAQKNPTAFYLCASSTPGGASDTQYFGPGTRLTVL.

This clone was seen a few times. The J gene is TRBJ2-3, the V gene TRBV29-1, with TRBD2 matching 9 bases. The V segment lost 2 bases and the J segment 5 bases; nucleotides outside the gene matches: 11. The length of the CDR3 is 16 residues. Germline CDR1 reads SQVTM; CDR2 reads ANQGSEA. As DNA, the CDR3 is TGCAGCGTTGAACGGCGGGGGGGCCCACAGGGAGATACGCAGTATTTT. This translates into CSVERRGGPQGDTQYF.